Following are 15 T cell receptor beta chains from one sample sequenced in a study of CD39 and CD103 CD8 tumor-infiltrating T cells. The table came from immunoSEQ multiplex PCR; TCRdb's copy has only in-frame clones and leaves some out. The data contain about 200 clones, approximately 53% of them singletons. Sequencing used CD39+ CD103+ CD8+ T cells sorted from the tumor. The subset here: CD103+CD39+ double-positive CD45RA- CD8 T cells. The receptor set was obtained from a human donor with head and neck squamous cell carcinoma.

This clone was picked up a small number of times. V and J are TRBV9 and TRBJ1-6; D possibly corresponds to TRBD1 (5 bases). The CDR3 sequence is 18 residues long. Germline-derived CDR1 and CDR2 are SGDLS and YYNGEE. Deletions cut 3 bases from V and 0 bases from J, with 16 bases between. CDR3 in amino acids: CASSAPQEGSSYNSPLHF. CDR3 coding DNA: TGTGCCAGCAGCGCCCCTCAGGAGGGGAGCTCCTATAATTCACCCCTCCACTTT.

Relative to its sample, this clone is large. The CDR3 sequence is CASSFSRGSSYEQYF. CDR3 bases: TGTGCCAGCAGTTTTTCCAGGGGTTCCTCCTACGAGCAGTACTTC. This chain joins TRBV28 and TRBJ2-7; D is possibly TRBD1 (6 bases). This CDR3 region has 15 residues. Trimming shortened V by 3 bases and J by 0 bases, and 12 bases separated the two germline ends. Germline values: CDR1 MDHEN, CDR2 SYDVKM.

This clone has a single count. The rearrangement uses TRBV6-9 and TRBJ2-7; D is perhaps TRBD2 (5 bases). The CDR3 has 15 residues. V lost 6 bases and J lost 3, with 18 bases in between. Germline assignment: CDR1 MNHGY and CDR2 SVAAGI. CDR3 in amino acids: CASSPADFLFYEQYF. Written as DNA, the CDR3 is TGTGCCAGCAGCCCCGCGGACTTTTTGTTCTACGAGCAGTACTTC.

In its sample, this clone ranks as hyperexpanded. The rearrangement links TRBV28 to TRBJ2-1, with D perhaps TRBD1 (6 bases). This CDR3 has 13 amino acids. V was clipped by 6 bases and J by 8 bases, with 14 bases between them. The germline V gene has CDR1 MDHEN and CDR2 SYDVKM. DNA of the CDR3: TGTGCCAGCAGGAGGGCAGGGGTCGATGAGCAGTTCTTC. This sequence encodes CASRRAGVDEQFF. The variable domain in full, completed from reference TRBV28 and TRBJ2-1, reads DVKVTQSSRYLVKRTGEKVFLECVQDMDHENMFWYRQDPGLGLRLIYFSYDVKMKEKGDIPEGYSVSREKKERFSLILESASTNQTSMYLCASRRAGVDEQFFGPGTRLTVL.

This chain connects TRBV5-4 to TRBJ2-5; the match to TRBD1 covers 9 bases. With 0 bases clipped from V and 2 bases from J, the junction kept 5 bases outside the gene matches. CDR3 size: 16 residues. Germline V gene data show CDR1 as SGHNT and CDR2 as YYREEE (reference sequence). DNA of the CDR3: TGTGCCAGCAGCTTGGCCCTGGACAGGGGTCAAGAGACCCAGTACTTC. This encodes CASSLALDRGQETQYF.

CDR3: CASTRSTSVGELFF. The CDR3 region has the DNA TGTGCCAGCACCCGAAGCACTAGCGTCGGGGAGCTGTTTTTT. J is TRBJ2-2 and V is TRBV7-2; 7 bases are shared with TRBD2. This CDR3 is 14 amino acids long. The germline CDR1 and CDR2 sequences are SGHTA and FQGNSA. Germline trimming cut 7 bases from V and 7 bases from J; bases unmatched to any gene: 9.

This sequence joins TRBV7-9 and TRBJ2-7, with TRBD1 as a possible D gene (5 bases). The CDR3 spans 16 residues. CDR1 and CDR2 (germline): SEHNR, FQNEAQ (reference sequence). Trimming left V 5 bases short and J 0 bases short, with 17 bases between. The CDR3 loop is CASSPNRGHLSYEQYF. For the CDR3, the DNA is TGTGCCAGCAGCCCGAATAGGGGCCACCTCTCCTACGAGCAGTACTTC.

This clone showed up just a few times. This rearrangement joins TRBV5-5 to TRBJ2-3, with D possibly being TRBD1 (5 bases). Germline V gene lookup returns CDR1 SGHKS and CDR2 YYEKEE (reference sequence). V lost 2 bases, J lost 3 bases, and 16 bases lay in between. The CDR3 contains 16 residues. CDR3 coding DNA: TGTGCCAGCAGCTTTCGATTGGTGGCAGGGACAGATACGCAGTATTTT. This encodes CASSFRLVAGTDTQYF.

This clone is classed as hyperexpanded (1% or more). The rearrangement links TRBV30 to TRBJ2-7, with D maybe TRBD2 (6 bases). The CDR3 extends over 13 amino acids. Per the germline V gene, CDR1 is GTSNPN and CDR2 is SVGIG (reference sequence). Between the trimmed V and J ends, which lost 4 bases and 1 base, there was a span of 11 bases. In nucleotides, the CDR3 is TGTGCCTGGACGACGGGGGTGTCCTACGAGCAGTACTTC. Encoded protein: CAWTTGVSYEQYF.

This rearrangement joins TRBV7-9 to TRBJ2-5; D might be TRBD1 (6 bases). CDR1 is SEHNR, CDR2 FQNEAQ, per germline (reference sequence). Trimming took 5 bases from V and 9 from J, leaving 19 bases between them. This CDR3 has 14 residues. This CDR3 is CASSPRTDGWAQYF. The CDR3 DNA reads as TGTGCCAGCAGCCCGCGGACAGATGGATGGGCCCAGTACTTC.

By sample share, this clone is large (0.1 to 1%). The chain uses TRBV28 and TRBJ2-2; D uncertain. The CDR3 is 15 amino acids. Trimming took off 10 bases at V and 5 bases at J, with 20 bases between the two ends. Germline CDR1 MDHEN, CDR2 SYDVKM. The CDR3 bases are TGTGCCACTCAACTGACTGGTTCCTCAACCGGGGAGCTGTTTTTT. This sequence encodes CATQLTGSSTGELFF.

The chain joins TRBV27 to TRBJ1-6; TRBD1 matches at 7 bases. The CDR3 is 15 amino acids. Germline lookup yields CDR1 MNHEY and CDR2 SMNVEV (reference sequence). V was pared by 1 base and J by 8 bases, with 5 bases of the junction left unmatched. The CDR3 sequence is CASSLFGTEYSPLHF. The CDR3 DNA follows: TGTGCCAGCAGTTTATTCGGGACAGAGTATTCACCCCTCCACTTT.

J is TRBJ1-1 and V is TRBV4-1, with 10 positions matching TRBD1. From germline, CDR1 is MGHRA and CDR2 YSYEKL. The junction had 8 bases not matched to a gene; V was cut back by 4 bases and J by 6 bases. The CDR3 covers 15 residues. The CDR3 loop is CASSRSGTGVAEAFF. The CDR3 DNA is TGCGCCAGCAGCCGGTCCGGGACAGGGGTTGCTGAAGCTTTCTTT.

DNA of the CDR3: TGTGCCAGCAGTTCGATGAGGAGGTGGGACCACTACGAGCAGTACTTC. It codes for CASSSMRRWDHYEQYF. This chain uses TRBV6-6 with TRBJ2-7; perhaps D is TRBD1 or TRBD2 (5 bases each). This CDR3 has 16 residues. The germline V and J ends were trimmed by 4 bases and 3 bases, with 19 bases remaining between them. The germline V gene has CDR1 MNHNY and CDR2 SVGAGI (reference sequence).

V gene TRBV7-2 combines with J gene TRBJ2-7, with D hard to call. Germline loops: CDR1 SGHTA, CDR2 FQGNSA. With 1 base removed from V and 3 bases from J, the gap between germline ends came to 7 bases. There are 13 residues in the CDR3. CDR3 in amino acids: CASSLEPYYEQYF. CDR3 sequence (DNA): TGTGCCAGCAGCTTAGAGCCCTACTACGAGCAGTACTTC.